A single sample is the source of the 21 T cell receptor beta chains below, sequenced in a study of cytomegalovirus exposure and HLA in healthy donors. PCR employed 60 Vbeta and 13 Jbeta primers. Sequencing was performed with immunoSEQ multiplex PCR; in TCRdb, only in-frame clones are kept and a portion is missing. The sample shows fewer than 200,000 clones, more than 85% of them seen only once. Sequences were obtained from PBMCs. These receptor sequences come from a girl in the first two years of life in good health and CMV-seronegative.

V and J are TRBV30 and TRBJ1-4, with D perhaps matching TRBD1 (5 bases). CDR1 and CDR2 from the germline V gene are GTSNPN and SVGIG (reference sequence). The V end was cut by 5 bases, the J end by 4 bases, with 20 bases between. This CDR3 spans 16 amino acids. The CDR3 DNA reads TGTGCCTGGGGGAGGGACCCGGGCCTCTATAATGAAAAACTGTTTTTT. Protein: CAWGRDPGLYNEKLFF.

The chain links TRBV10-3 to TRBJ2-5, with 9 nucleotides matching TRBD1. The J call may be incorrect, as the DNA end agrees better with TRBJ2-7. Germline V gene sequence: CDR1 ENHRY, CDR2 SYGVKD. CDR3 size: 15 residues. CDR3 DNA: TGTGCCATCAGTGAGTGGGACAGGGCCGTCTACGAGCAGTACTTC. Its protein product is CAISEWDRAVYEQYF.

This clone was observed a single time. This sequence joins TRBV2 and TRBJ2-3, with D unclear. The CDR3 consists of 14 residues. Looked up from germline, CDR1 is SNHLY and CDR2 is FYNNEI. V was trimmed by 4 bases and J by 4 bases, leaving 12 bases between them. CDR3 DNA sequence: TGTGCCAGCAGTGGAGGAATAGCTTCAGATACGCAGTATTTT. Translated, it gives CASSGGIASDTQYF.

The chain has TRBV19 and TRBJ2-7; D is unresolved. Germline V gene sequence: CDR1 LNHDA, CDR2 SQIVND (reference sequence). V was pared by 5 bases and J by 2 bases, with 13 bases between. CDR3 length equals 14 residues. The CDR3 sequence is CASSPSTPPYEQYF. For the CDR3, the DNA is TGTGCCAGTAGTCCGAGTACCCCCCCCTACGAGCAGTACTTC.

The V gene is TRBV27, the J gene TRBJ2-1, with unresolved D. V lost 5 bases to trimming and J lost 0 bases, with 14 bases between them. Germline CDR1 MNHEY, CDR2 SMNVEV (reference sequence). The CDR3 has 16 amino acids. The CDR3 protein is CASSPIGLSSYNEQFF. The CDR3 nucleotides are TGTGCCAGCAGTCCCATTGGTCTGAGCTCCTACAATGAGCAGTTCTTC.

V usage is TRBV7-7 and J usage is TRBJ2-7, with D possibly TRBD1 on 7 matching bases. The CDR3 is 13 amino acids. Germline V gives CDR1 SSHAT, CDR2 FNYEAQ (reference sequence). Deletions cut 5 bases from V and 2 bases from J, with 10 bases between. CDR3 in amino acids: CASSAGTAYEQYF. The CDR3 DNA sequence: TGTGCCAGCAGCGCGGGGACAGCCTACGAGCAGTACTTC. The variable domain in full, completed from reference TRBV7-7 and TRBJ2-7, reads GAGVSQSPRYKVTKRGQDVTLRCDPISSHATLYWYQQALGQGPEFLTYFNYEAQPDKSGLPSDRFSAERPEGSISTLTIQRTEQRDSAMYRCASSAGTAYEQYFGPGTRLTVT.

The rearrangement joins TRBV10-3 to TRBJ1-5; 7 bases line up with TRBD1. With 0 bases clipped from V and 4 bases from J, the junction kept 9 bases outside the gene matches. The CDR3 runs to 17 residues. CDR1 is ENHRY and CDR2 is SYGVKD in the germline V gene. The CDR3 is CAISESTRQGGNQPQHF. CDR3 DNA: TGTGCCATCAGTGAGTCGACCAGACAGGGTGGTAATCAGCCCCAGCATTTT.

V gene TRBV4-1 combines with J gene TRBJ2-2; 10 bases are shared with TRBD1. Germline CDR1 is MGHRA and CDR2 is YSYEKL. This CDR3 comprises 16 residues. J lost 6 bases, V lost 5 bases, and 9 bases had no gene match. Here the CDR3 reads CASSNIRDRGSGELFF. The CDR3 nucleotides are TGCGCCAGCAGCAACATAAGGGACAGGGGATCCGGGGAGCTGTTTTTT.

V and J are TRBV7-3 and TRBJ2-1, with TRBD2 matching over 7 bases. From germline, CDR1 is SGHTA and CDR2 FQGTGA. This CDR3 is built from 14 residues. The ends lost 7 bases at V and 5 bases at J; junction bases unmatched: 8. The CDR3: CASNPGGTNNEQFF. CDR3 sequence (DNA): TGTGCCAGCAACCCAGGCGGGACTAACAATGAGCAGTTCTTC.

This clone was observed a handful of times. The junction does not match germline at one end; this may be a read error. CDR3 DNA sequence: TGTTCCAGCAGCGACGGACTAGCGGGGGTTTACTACGAGCAGTACTTC. It codes for CSSSDGLAGVYYEQYF. V usage is TRBV7-9 and J usage is TRBJ2-7; 13 nucleotides match TRBD2. The CDR3 has 16 residues. Germline CDR1 is SEHNR and CDR2 is FQNEAQ (reference sequence).

The chain employs TRBV9 and TRBJ2-3; maybe TRBD2 (6 bases). CDR1 is SGDLS and CDR2 is YYNGEE in the germline V gene. The germline V and J ends were trimmed by 2 bases and 0 bases, with 16 bases remaining between them. The CDR3 is 17 amino acids. The CDR3 protein is CASSVGTSRSSTDTQYF. The CDR3 bases are TGTGCCAGCAGCGTCGGTACTAGCAGGTCTAGCACAGATACGCAGTATTTT.

This clone appeared once. V is TRBV5-5 and J is TRBJ2-2; 8 bases agree with TRBD1. The CDR3 extends over 17 amino acids. Losses at the gene ends were 2 bases for V and 4 bases for J; bases not matched to a gene: 10. CDR1 and CDR2 (germline): SGHKS, YYEKEE (reference sequence). For the CDR3, the DNA is TGTGCCAGCAGCTTTTTTGGACAGGGAGCGACCACCGGGGAGCTGTTTTTT. It is translated as CASSFFGQGATTGELFF.

The chain has TRBV18 and TRBJ2-1; 8 bases align to TRBD2. CDR3 length equals 18 residues. With V trimmed by 1 base and J by 0 bases, 8 bases remained unmatched. Germline loops: CDR1 KGHSH, CDR2 LQKENI. CDR3 nucleotides: TGTGCCAGCTCACCACAAGATCCCGGGACTAGCTCCTACAATGAGCAGTTCTTC. Encoded protein: CASSPQDPGTSSYNEQFF.

The J gene is TRBJ1-3, the V gene TRBV7-9; D call uncertain. The V end lost 4 bases, the J end lost 0 bases, and 10 bases lay between the germline ends. Per the germline V gene, CDR1 is SEHNR and CDR2 is FQNEAQ (reference sequence). This CDR3 has 15 residues. CDR3 residues: CASSSRLHSGNTIYF. CDR3 nucleotide sequence: TGTGCCAGCAGCTCCCGACTGCACTCTGGAAACACCATATATTTT.

V and J are TRBV15 and TRBJ2-7, with 9 bases aligning to TRBD1. CDR3 size: 16 residues. Losses at the gene ends were 0 bases for V and 4 bases for J; bases not matched to a gene: 7. From germline, CDR1 is LNHNV and CDR2 YYDKDF (reference sequence). CDR3 in DNA: TGTGCCACCAGCAGAGAGAAGGCGGACAGGGGATACGAGCAGTACTTC. Encoded protein: CATSREKADRGYEQYF. Full variable domain (outside the CDR3, taken from reference TRBV15 and TRBJ2-7): DAMVIQNPRYQVTQFGKPVTLSCSQTLNHNVMYWYQQKSSQAPKLLFHYYDKDFNNEADTPDNFQSRRPNTSFCFLDIRSPGLGDTAMYLCATSREKADRGYEQYFGPGTRLTVT.

The V gene is TRBV30, the J gene TRBJ2-2; TRBD2 matches at 8 bases. From germline, CDR1 is GTSNPN and CDR2 SVGIG (reference sequence). This CDR3 contains 15 residues. Trimming took 2 bases from V and 6 from J; bases not matched to a gene: 8. This CDR3 is CAWSFTGGPAGELFF. CDR3 DNA sequence: TGTGCCTGGAGTTTCACGGGGGGGCCGGCCGGGGAGCTGTTTTTT.

A few counts support this clone. The chain employs TRBV5-6 and TRBJ2-3, with a possible D match to TRBD1 (6 bases). The germline CDR1 and CDR2 sequences are SGHDT and YYEEEE. Trimming stripped 0 bases from V and 4 bases from J, with 15 bases between. This CDR3 has 16 amino acids. Here the CDR3 reads CASSLVGSWGPDTQYF. CDR3 DNA sequence: TGTGCCAGCAGCTTGGTGGGATCATGGGGGCCAGATACGCAGTATTTT. The complete variable domain, with remaining parts taken from reference TRBV5-6 and TRBJ2-3, reads DAGVTQSPTHLIKTRGQQVTLRCSPKSGHDTVSWYQQALGQGPQFIFQYYEEEERQRGNFPDRFSGHQFPNYSSELNVNALLLGDSALYLCASSLVGSWGPDTQYFGPGTRLTVL.

This clone has more than one count but fewer than ten. The V gene is TRBV5-1, the J gene TRBJ2-5; 9 bases fit TRBD1. This CDR3 has 17 residues. Germline loops: CDR1 SGHRS, CDR2 YFSETQ. The V and J ends lost 2 bases and 7 bases, in that order; junction bases with no gene match: 15. DNA of the CDR3: TGCGCCAGCAGCTTAACTTACCGGGACAGGGACCCCGGGACCCAGTACTTC. This encodes CASSLTYRDRDPGTQYF.

The genes are TRBV27 and TRBJ1-2; a weak D match, TRBD1 (6 bases). The germline V gene encodes CDR1 MNHEY and CDR2 SMNVEV (reference sequence). The germline V and J ends were trimmed by 5 bases and 6 bases, with 28 bases remaining between them. This CDR3 spans 18 amino acids. The CDR3 DNA sequence: TGTGCCAGCAGTCAAAACACCCCCCGGGGGGCAATGGGAGATGGCTACACCTTC. Its translation is CASSQNTPRGAMGDGYTF.

This chain joins TRBV14 and TRBJ2-1, with 7 bases identical to TRBD2. Looked up from germline, CDR1 is SGHDN and CDR2 is FVKESK. Trimming took 4 bases from V and 1 from J; bases not matched to a gene: 4. This CDR3 has 15 amino acids. CDR3 bases: TGTGCCAGCAGCCGGGGAGGGACTTCCTACAATGAGCAGTTCTTC. Amino acids: CASSRGGTSYNEQFF.

V gene TRBV14 combines with J gene TRBJ2-7; possibly TRBD1 for D (5 bases). CDR3 length equals 15 residues. The germline CDR1 and CDR2 sequences are SGHDN and FVKESK. Trimming removed 0 bases at V and 3 bases at J, with 12 bases between. The chain's CDR3 is CASSQDSDSNYEQYF. The CDR3 DNA follows: TGTGCCAGCAGCCAAGATTCCGACAGTAACTACGAGCAGTACTTC. Drawing the rest from reference TRBV14 and TRBJ2-7, the complete variable domain is EAGVTQFPSHSVIEKGQTVTLRCDPISGHDNLYWYRRVMGKEIKFLLHFVKESKQDESGMPNNRFLAERTGGTYSTLKVQPAELEDSGVYFCASSQDSDSNYEQYFGPGTRLTVT.